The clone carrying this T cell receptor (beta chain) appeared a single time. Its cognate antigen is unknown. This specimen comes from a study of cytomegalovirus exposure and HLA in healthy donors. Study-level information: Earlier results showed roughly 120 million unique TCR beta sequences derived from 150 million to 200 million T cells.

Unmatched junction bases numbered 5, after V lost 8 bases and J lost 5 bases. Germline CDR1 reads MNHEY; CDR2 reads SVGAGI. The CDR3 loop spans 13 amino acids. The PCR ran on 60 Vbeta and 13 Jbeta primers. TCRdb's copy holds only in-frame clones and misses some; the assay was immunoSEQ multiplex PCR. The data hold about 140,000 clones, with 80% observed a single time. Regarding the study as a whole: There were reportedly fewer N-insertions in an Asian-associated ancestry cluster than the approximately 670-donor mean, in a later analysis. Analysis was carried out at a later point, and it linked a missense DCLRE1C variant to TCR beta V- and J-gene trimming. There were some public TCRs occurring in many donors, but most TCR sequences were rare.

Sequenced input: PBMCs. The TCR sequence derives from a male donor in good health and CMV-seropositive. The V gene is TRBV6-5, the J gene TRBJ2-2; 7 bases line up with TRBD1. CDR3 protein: CASVKQGTGELFF. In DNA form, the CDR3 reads TGTGCCAGCGTCAAACAGGGGACCGGGGAGCTGTTTTTT.